The 32 T cell receptor beta chains reported below all come from one sample, sequenced in a study of cytomegalovirus exposure and HLA in healthy donors. PCR involved 60 Vbeta and 13 Jbeta primers. The method was immunoSEQ multiplex PCR; TCRdb's version includes in-frame clones alone and lacks a portion of them. The table lists about 130,000 clones, 80% of them singletons. Sequencing was done on a sample of PBMCs. The receptors shown here come from a man aged 25 to 40 in good health and CMV-seropositive.

The chain carries TRBV2 and TRBJ2-3; D is possibly TRBD2 (6 bases). The CDR3 is 12 residues long. Germline V gene data show CDR1 as SNHLY and CDR2 as FYNNEI. Between the trimmed V and J ends, which lost 8 bases and 5 bases, there was a span of 11 bases. The CDR3 region is CASRFSGDTQYF. The CDR3 DNA is TGTGCCAGCCGTTTTAGCGGAGATACGCAGTATTTT.

The gene calls are TRBV5-1 and TRBJ1-1; weak D call: TRBD1 (5 bases). Germline V gene data show CDR1 as SGHRS and CDR2 as YFSETQ. V was cut by 0 bases and J by 4 bases, with 13 bases left in between. The length of the CDR3 is 15 residues. The CDR3 is CASSLVTTQGTEAFF. CDR3 DNA: TGCGCCAGCAGCTTGGTTACCACCCAGGGCACTGAAGCTTTCTTT. The variable domain in full, with the rest retrieved from reference TRBV5-1 and TRBJ1-1, is KAGVTQTPRYLIKTRGQQVTLSCSPISGHRSVSWYQQTPGQGLQFLFEYFSETQRNKGNFPGRFSGRQFSNSRSEMNVSTLELGDSALYLCASSLVTTQGTEAFFGQGTRLTVV.

The chain recombines TRBV13 with TRBJ2-3; unclear D gene. The germline gives CDR1 PRHDT, CDR2 FYEKMQ (reference sequence). This CDR3 is 15 amino acids long. Trimming left V 0 bases short and J 4 bases short, with 11 bases between. The CDR3 region is CASSLGPVWPDTQYF. The DNA of the CDR3 is TGTGCCAGCAGCTTAGGCCCCGTCTGGCCAGATACGCAGTATTTT.

The gene calls are TRBV7-3 and TRBJ2-7, with D perhaps matching TRBD2 (5 bases). CDR1 SGHTA and CDR2 FQGTGA come from the germline V gene. V lost 6 bases to trimming and J lost 5 bases, with 20 bases between them. CDR3 length: 15 amino acids. CDR3 sequence: CASSSLRVGLHEQYF. The CDR3 nucleotides are TGTGCCAGCAGTTCTCTGAGGGTCGGACTCCACGAGCAGTACTTC.

Concerning this clone itself: At one of its ends the junction is not consistent with the germline gene, which may arise from a read error. This chain joins TRBV6-5 and TRBJ1-1; D not certain. The germline V gene has CDR1 MNHEY and CDR2 SVGAGI. CDR3 length: 15 amino acids. CDR3 in amino acids: CASSHSRDWNTEAFF. Written as DNA, the CDR3 is TGTGCCAGCAGTCACTCGAGGGATTGGAACACTGAAGCTTTCTTT.

This chain connects TRBV5-1 to TRBJ2-2, with 7 bases that match TRBD2. Germline CDR1 and CDR2: SGHRS and YFSETQ. V lost 8 bases to trimming and J lost 6 bases; unmatched junction nucleotides: 10. CDR3 length: 14 amino acids. Written as DNA, the CDR3 is TGCGCCAGTAATCCCAGCGGGGTGCCCGGGGAGCTGTTTTTT. The encoded protein is CASNPSGVPGELFF.

The J gene is TRBJ1-4, the V gene TRBV29-1; TRBD1 matches at 9 bases. The CDR3 sequence is 13 residues long. CDR1 and CDR2 (germline): SQVTM, ANQGSEA. CDR3 DNA: TGCACCTACTACAGGGGGCGTAATGAAAAACTGTTTTTT. Encoded protein: CTYYRGRNEKLFF.

This chain joins TRBV2 and TRBJ2-7; D may be TRBD2 (5 bases). The CDR3 covers 13 residues. Looked up from germline, CDR1 is SNHLY and CDR2 is FYNNEI. With 8 bases removed from V and 2 bases from J, the gap between germline ends came to 13 bases. This CDR3 is CASRPGSAYEQYF. For the CDR3, the DNA is TGTGCCAGCCGTCCGGGGTCTGCCTACGAGCAGTACTTC.

The CDR3, as DNA: TGTGCCAGCAGTTCCCTGGGACACCTTAACTATGGCTACACCTTC. This codes for CASSSLGHLNYGYTF. The gene calls are TRBV27 and TRBJ1-2; weak D call: TRBD1 (6 bases). CDR1 is MNHEY, CDR2 SMNVEV, per germline (reference sequence). V lost 4 bases, J lost 1 base, and 13 bases lay in between. The CDR3 runs 15 residues.

The V call is TRBV6-5, the J call TRBJ1-2; the match to TRBD1 covers 9 bases. The CDR3 contains 16 residues. V dropped 0 bases and J dropped 7; count of bases not matched to a gene: 9. Germline loops: CDR1 MNHEY, CDR2 SVGAGI. CDR3 amino acids: CASSYSRTGVVSGYTF. The CDR3 DNA follows: TGTGCCAGCAGTTACTCGAGGACAGGGGTTGTTTCTGGCTACACCTTC.

The chain couples TRBV6-1 to TRBJ1-4; possible D gene TRBD1, 6 bases. Germline-derived CDR1 and CDR2 are MNHNS and SASEGT. The CDR3 has 14 amino acids. CDR3 in amino acids: CASGRGASSEKLFF. In DNA form, the CDR3 reads TGTGCGAGTGGGCGGGGGGCATCATCTGAAAAACTGTTTTTT.

V is TRBV9 and J is TRBJ2-1; 7 bases agree with TRBD1. V shed 0 bases and J 1 base; nucleotides not matched to a gene: 4. There are 16 residues in the CDR3. Germline CDR1 reads SGDLS; CDR2 reads YYNGEE. This chain's CDR3 is CASSVEARGSYNEQFF. The CDR3 bases are TGTGCCAGCAGCGTAGAAGCCAGGGGGTCCTACAATGAGCAGTTCTTC.

The chain is built from TRBV5-6 and TRBJ2-7; D unresolved. Deletions cut 2 bases from V and 2 bases from J, with 14 bases between. The CDR3 is 15 amino acids. CDR1 SGHDT and CDR2 YYEEEE come from the germline V gene. This chain's CDR3 is CASSFRRYKPYEQYF. The CDR3 DNA reads TGTGCCAGCAGCTTTAGGAGATACAAACCCTACGAGCAGTACTTC.

This clone has only a few counts. Compared with germline, one end of the junction differs, possibly owing to a read error. V usage is TRBV6-5 and J usage is TRBJ1-5; D is possibly TRBD1 (6 bases). This CDR3 has 12 amino acids. Germline V gives CDR1 MNHEY, CDR2 SVGAGI. The DNA of the CDR3 is TGTGCCAGCAGTTACTCGAGGCAGGGGTTTGTTTTT. Protein: CASSYSRQGFVF.

The chain couples TRBV10-3 to TRBJ2-3, with D tentatively TRBD1 (6 bases). CDR1 is ENHRY, CDR2 SYGVKD, per germline. The CDR3 totals 13 residues. V lost 10 bases, J lost 1 base, and 12 bases lay in between. The CDR3 nucleotides are TGTGCCACCCAACAGGGTGGCACAGATACGCAGTATTTT. Encoded protein: CATQQGGTDTQYF.

The chain combines TRBV7-7 with TRBJ2-7; D is ambiguous. The CDR3 contains 14 residues. Germline-derived CDR1 and CDR2 are SSHAT and FNYEAQ (reference sequence). The V and J ends lost 1 base and 7 bases respectively, with 14 bases between them. DNA of the CDR3: TGTGCCAGCAGCTTAGATGCAGGATCTGGGGAGCAGTACTTC. Its translation: CASSLDAGSGEQYF.

This clone is a singleton in its sample. The rearrangement joins TRBV11-2 to TRBJ2-7; D gene ambiguous. V was cut by 0 bases and J by 4 bases, with 7 bases left in between. The CDR3 is 13 amino acids. In germline, CDR1 is SGHAT, CDR2 FQNNGV. The CDR3 reads CASSLDTHYEQYF. CDR3 in DNA: TGTGCCAGCAGCTTAGACACTCATTACGAGCAGTACTTC.

The chain links TRBV2 to TRBJ2-2; TRBD2 matches at 11 bases. The CDR3 has 16 residues. Germline V gene sequence: CDR1 SNHLY, CDR2 FYNNEI. After removal of 8 bases from V and 5 bases from J, the junction contained 10 bases not matched to a gene. DNA of the CDR3: TGTGCCAGCTTTCCAGGGACTAGCGGTACTACCGGGGAGCTGTTTTTT. Protein: CASFPGTSGTTGELFF.

For this clone: Germline and junction disagree at one end, which may indicate a read error. The chain is built from TRBV29-1 and TRBJ1-1, with 7 positions matching TRBD1. The CDR3 spans 13 residues. The germline gives CDR1 SQVTM, CDR2 ANQGSEA. The CDR3 protein is CSGELRGPTEAFF. The CDR3 DNA reads as TGCAGCGGTGAACTGAGGGGGCCCACTGAAGCTTTCTTT.

This rearrangement joins TRBV4-1 to TRBJ1-1; 7 bases match TRBD1. This CDR3 has 14 residues. J was trimmed by 0 bases and V by 4 bases; bases with no gene match: 2. From germline, CDR1 is MGHRA and CDR2 YSYEKL. CDR3 amino acids: CASSPGQLNTEAFF. As DNA, the CDR3 is TGCGCCAGCAGCCCGGGACAGTTGAACACTGAAGCTTTCTTT.

V and J are TRBV27 and TRBJ1-2; 9 bases align to TRBD1. V was clipped by 1 base and J by 2 bases; unmatched bases: 2. The CDR3 totals 15 residues. CDR1 and CDR2 from the germline V gene are MNHEY and SMNVEV (reference sequence). CDR3 residues: CASSLLGTGNYGYTF. CDR3 coding DNA: TGTGCCAGCAGTTTATTGGGGACAGGGAACTATGGCTACACCTTC.

CDR3 loop: CASRRLAGGGSRTGELFF. The DNA of the CDR3 is TGCGCCAGCCGACGCCTCGCAGGGGGCGGTTCTAGGACCGGGGAGCTGTTTTTT. This rearrangement joins TRBV5-1 to TRBJ2-2; 8 bases are a match to TRBD1. Unmatched junction bases numbered 19, after V lost 7 bases and J lost 5 bases. The CDR3 loop spans 18 amino acids. CDR1 and CDR2 (germline): SGHRS, YFSETQ.

This clone came up a few times. V usage is TRBV29-1 and J usage is TRBJ1-1, with a possible D match to TRBD1 (5 bases). The CDR3 extends over 14 amino acids. V lost 1 base and J lost 4, with 13 bases in between. Germline CDR1 SQVTM, CDR2 ANQGSEA. CDR3 coding DNA: TGCAGCGTTGAAGGGGGGGGTTTAGGCACTGAAGCTTTCTTT. It codes for CSVEGGGLGTEAFF.

The chain uses TRBV9 and TRBJ1-1, with D maybe TRBD1 (6 bases). V lost 4 bases to trimming and J lost 4 bases, with 20 bases between them. The CDR3 is made up of 16 amino acids. In germline, CDR1 is SGDLS, CDR2 YYNGEE. The CDR3: CASSSQTGIRGTEAFF. CDR3 nucleotides: TGTGCCAGCAGCTCTCAAACAGGGATCAGGGGCACTGAAGCTTTCTTT.

The chain has TRBV19 and TRBJ1-5, with a possible D match to TRBD1 (6 bases). V lost 3 bases and J 3 bases, leaving 9 bases between the germline ends. The CDR3 consists of 14 residues. Germline CDR1 and CDR2: LNHDA and SQIVND (reference sequence). DNA for the CDR3: TGTGCCAGTAGTATGACAGGCCTCAATCAGCCCCAGCATTTT. It specifies CASSMTGLNQPQHF.

This clone turned up a few times. The chain carries TRBV5-1 and TRBJ2-3; 9 bases match TRBD2. The CDR3 totals 16 residues. J lost 3 bases, V lost 7 bases, and 12 bases had no gene match. Germline loops: CDR1 SGHRS, CDR2 YFSETQ. The CDR3 nucleotides read TGCGCCAGCCGCCCCCAAGAGAGCGGGGGGACAGATACGCAGTATTTT. Protein product: CASRPQESGGTDTQYF.

The rearrangement links TRBV5-1 to TRBJ1-4; D remains unclear. CDR1 is SGHRS, CDR2 YFSETQ, per germline. The CDR3 extends over 16 amino acids. V lost 3 bases to trimming and J lost 0 bases, with 12 bases between them. The CDR3 sequence is CASSSRRGTTNEKLFF. The DNA of the CDR3 is TGCGCCAGCAGCTCCCGGCGGGGAACAACTAATGAAAAACTGTTTTTT.

The count of this clone is one. This chain joins TRBV6-1 and TRBJ2-2; tentatively, D is TRBD2 (6 bases). CDR1 and CDR2 from the germline V gene are MNHNS and SASEGT. The CDR3 extends over 14 amino acids. The V end was cut by 7 bases, the J end by 4 bases, with 13 bases between. The CDR3 is CASKEGPGTGELFF. The CDR3 DNA reads TGTGCCAGCAAGGAGGGGCCGGGCACCGGGGAGCTGTTTTTT.

On this clone: The same CDR3 arises from other DNA sequences in this sample as well. The chain carries TRBV14 and TRBJ2-7; D gene unclear. The CDR3 is made up of 13 amino acids. Trimming cost V 1 base and J 5 bases, with 9 bases left between them. Germline CDR1 and CDR2: SGHDN and FVKESK. CDR3 nucleotide sequence: TGTGCCAGCAGCCAAGGAGGTTGGAACGAGCAGTACTTC. It codes for CASSQGGWNEQYF.

The chain uses TRBV27 and TRBJ1-5; TRBD1 matches at 7 bases. J was trimmed by 6 bases and V by 2 bases; bases with no gene match: 4. Germline-derived CDR1 and CDR2 are MNHEY and SMNVEV (reference sequence). CDR3 length: 14 amino acids. The DNA for the CDR3 is TGTGCCAGCAGTTTAACAGGGGTCGGTCAGCCCCAGCATTTT. Its protein is CASSLTGVGQPQHF.

The chain uses TRBV30 and TRBJ1-4; a weak D match, TRBD1 (5 bases). The CDR3 runs 12 residues. V lost 2 bases to trimming and J lost 14 bases, with 15 bases between them. CDR1 GTSNPN and CDR2 SVGIG come from the germline V gene (reference sequence). The CDR3 is CAWSIRAGPLFF. In DNA, the CDR3 is TGTGCCTGGAGTATCAGGGCCGGTCCCCTGTTTTTT.

J is TRBJ2-1 and V is TRBV6-1, with 7 bases that match TRBD2. CDR1 is MNHNS, CDR2 SASEGT, per germline. The CDR3 has 14 residues. The junction had 6 bases not matched to a gene; V was cut back by 1 base and J by 9 bases. The CDR3 nucleotides read TGTGCCAGCAGTGAAGTTGGGGGGGGGACTGAGCAGTTCTTC. Amino acids: CASSEVGGGTEQFF.